Below, 6 T cell receptor beta chains from the same sample are listed, as sequenced in a study of blood T cell repertoires in COVID-19. Sequencing was performed with immunoSEQ multiplex PCR; in TCRdb, only in-frame clones are kept and a portion is missing. The sample lists under 300,000 clones, 90% to 95% occurring once. The sample was PBMCs or T cells enriched from blood (not recorded which). The receptors derive from a human donor in a cohort exposed to, infected with or recovered from COVID-19 (not recorded which). The donor label of this sample is uncertain.

The chain has TRBV30 and TRBJ1-1; a possible D gene is TRBD1 (6 bases). V was pared by 1 base and J by 5 bases, with 11 bases between. Germline V gene data show CDR1 as GTSNPN and CDR2 as SVGIG (reference sequence). The CDR3 covers 13 residues. The CDR3 spells CAWSEGHKTEAFF. The CDR3 coding sequence is TGTGCCTGGAGTGAGGGACATAAGACTGAAGCTTTCTTT. Filled out from reference TRBV30 and TRBJ1-1, the complete variable domain reads SQTIHQWPATLVQPVGSPLSLECTVEGTSNPNLYWYRQAAGRGLQLLFYSVGIGQISSEVPQNLSASRPQDRQFILSSKKLLLSDSGFYLCAWSEGHKTEAFFGQGTRLTVV.

This clone appeared a few times. V usage is TRBV19 and J usage is TRBJ1-5; D is uncertain. The CDR3 covers 13 residues. Germline lookup yields CDR1 LNHDA and CDR2 SQIVND (reference sequence). Between the trimmed V and J ends, which lost 7 bases and 6 bases, there was a span of 13 bases. The CDR3 loop is CASNYGIGQPQHF. The CDR3 DNA is TGTGCCAGTAATTATGGTATCGGTCAGCCCCAGCATTTT.

About this clone: This specimen includes other DNA sequences encoding the same CDR3. The chain couples TRBV7-3 to TRBJ1-3; D is undetermined. V lost 5 bases to trimming and J lost 3 bases, with 5 bases between them. Germline CDR1 and CDR2: SGHTA and FQGTGA. This CDR3 is built from 12 residues. The CDR3 protein is CASSPGGNTIYF. The DNA of the CDR3 is TGTGCCAGCAGCCCCGGTGGAAACACCATATATTTT. Using reference TRBV7-3 and TRBJ1-3 for the parts outside the CDR3, the full variable domain is GAGVSQTPSNKVTEKGKYVELRCDPISGHTALYWYRQSLGQGPEFLIYFQGTGAADDSGLPNDRFFAVRPEGSVSTLKIQRTERGDSAVYLCASSPGGNTIYFGEGSWLTVV.

The genes are TRBV7-6 and TRBJ2-6; D is unclear. Per the germline V gene, CDR1 is SGHVS and CDR2 is FNYEAQ. The CDR3 consists of 16 residues. V dropped 1 base and J dropped 4 bases, with 11 bases sitting between them. The CDR3 protein is CASSLEGASGANVLTF. CDR3 nucleotides: TGTGCCAGCAGCTTAGAAGGAGCTTCGGGGGCCAACGTCCTGACTTTC.

This clone occurred a few times. The chain links TRBV7-9 to TRBJ1-2, with D uncertain. This CDR3 comprises 14 residues. Germline CDR1 is SEHNR and CDR2 is FQNEAQ (reference sequence). V lost 5 bases and J lost 5, with 15 bases in between. CDR3 in amino acids: CASSPTGEAYGYTF. As DNA, the CDR3 is TGTGCCAGCAGCCCAACGGGAGAAGCTTATGGCTACACCTTC.

The chain uses TRBV18 and TRBJ1-1, with no clear D. CDR1 KGHSH and CDR2 LQKENI come from the germline V gene. The length of the CDR3 is 13 residues. V gave up 6 bases and J gave up 3 bases, with 11 bases separating them. CDR3 nucleotide sequence: TGTGCCAGCTCTAAAGACACCGACACTGAAGCTTTCTTT. This translates into CASSKDTDTEAFF. The complete variable domain, with remaining parts taken from reference TRBV18 and TRBJ1-1, reads NAGVMQNPRHLVRRRGQEARLRCSPMKGHSHVYWYRQLPEEGLKFMVYLQKENIIDESGMPKERFSAEFPKEGPSILRIQQVVRGDSAAYFCASSKDTDTEAFFGQGTRLTVV.